Below are 24 T cell receptor beta chains sequenced from a single sample in a study of T cells after yellow fever vaccination. In TCRdb, the 5' RACE reads were re-called with MiXCR into one record per CDR3 protein. The sample includes 200,000 to 300,000 distinct CDR3 sequences, 3.6% of them seen just once. Material: PBMCs, obtained 15 days after the yellow fever booster vaccination. These receptors came from a young man who received the YFV17D yellow fever vaccine.

The rearrangement joins TRBV6-5 to TRBJ1-3, with D unclear. Per germline, CDR1 MNHEY and CDR2 SVGAGI. The CDR3 is 16 residues long. Trimming shortened V by 0 bases and J by 4 bases, and 13 bases separated the two germline ends. CDR3 in DNA: TGTGCCAGCAGTTACTCGATAATGGGTTCCGGAAACACCATATATTTT. It is translated as CASSYSIMGSGNTIYF.

The table lists this clonotype with many counts. The genes are TRBV6-5 and TRBJ1-1, with a possible D match to TRBD1 (5 bases). CDR3 length equals 14 residues. Trimming pared 7 bases from V and 1 base from J, leaving 13 bases between. Germline CDR1 reads MNHEY; CDR2 reads SVGAGI. CDR3 nucleotides: TGTGCCAGCAACACCGGGGGGTCGAACACTGAAGCTTTCTTT. Translating it yields CASNTGGSNTEAFF.

This clonotype was seen repeatedly, ten times or more. This chain joins TRBV5-6 and TRBJ2-7, with TRBD2 as a possible D gene (5 bases). Between the trimmed V and J ends, which lost 6 bases and 7 bases, there was a span of 17 bases. From germline, CDR1 is SGHDT and CDR2 YYEEEE. The CDR3 is 13 amino acids. The CDR3 region has the DNA TGTGCCAGCACCACTAGACTACCCACTGAGCAGTACTTC. This codes for CASTTRLPTEQYF.

This clonotype was seen repeatedly, ten times or more. This sequence joins TRBV20-1 and TRBJ2-3; D gene ambiguous. The CDR3 loop spans 12 amino acids. Germline lookup yields CDR1 DFQATT and CDR2 SNEGSKA (reference sequence). Trimming took 3 bases from V and 5 from J, leaving 9 bases between them. The CDR3: CSASLAVDTQYF. The CDR3 bases are TGCAGTGCTAGTTTGGCGGTAGATACGCAGTATTTT.

This clonotype came up many times. The rearrangement uses TRBV27 and TRBJ2-3, with D perhaps matching TRBD1 or TRBD2 (5 bases each). Germline V CDR1 and CDR2: MNHEY, SMNVEV (reference sequence). V gave up 8 bases and J gave up 3 bases, with 18 bases separating them. The CDR3 loop spans 15 amino acids. The CDR3 reads CASALGAGKTDTQYF. CDR3 DNA sequence: TGTGCCAGCGCCCTCGGGGCAGGGAAGACAGATACGCAGTATTTT.

At least ten counts were recorded for this clonotype. The rearrangement links TRBV27 to TRBJ2-3; tentatively, D is TRBD1 (6 bases). CDR3 length: 13 amino acids. Trimming stripped 6 bases from V and 2 bases from J, with 9 bases between. CDR1 is MNHEY and CDR2 is SMNVEV in the germline V gene (reference sequence). The CDR3: CASRDSYTDTQYF. In DNA form, the CDR3 reads TGTGCCAGCAGGGACAGCTACACAGATACGCAGTATTTT.

There are many counts of this clonotype. This chain joins TRBV15 and TRBJ2-1; TRBD1 matches 12 bases. CDR3 length: 16 residues. In germline, CDR1 is LNHNV, CDR2 YYDKDF (reference sequence). V shed 1 base, J shed 4 bases, and the junction held 2 bases outside the gene matches. As DNA, the CDR3 is TGTGCCACCAGCAGAGGGGACAGGGGGCGATACAATGAGCAGTTCTTC. It translates to CATSRGDRGRYNEQFF.

This clonotype was found many times. The chain joins TRBV5-5 to TRBJ1-6, with TRBD1 as a possible D gene (6 bases). Per the germline V gene, CDR1 is SGHKS and CDR2 is YYEKEE (reference sequence). The CDR3 covers 13 residues. V lost 4 bases to trimming and J lost 9 bases, with 11 bases between them. This chain's CDR3 is CASSLTGSSPLHF. CDR3 coding DNA: TGTGCCAGCAGCCTAACAGGGAGTTCACCCCTCCACTTT.

This clonotype was observed a handful of times. The chain carries TRBV12-3 or TRBV12-4 and TRBJ1-5; D is unresolved. V was pared by 3 bases and J by 3 bases, with 6 bases between. The CDR3 spans 13 residues. CDR3 nucleotides: TGTGCCAGCAGTTTTCGACCCAATCAGCCCCAGCATTTT. Translated: CASSFRPNQPQHF.

In its sample, this clonotype was seen many times. The J gene is TRBJ1-2, the V gene TRBV18; D may be TRBD1 (6 bases). The CDR3 spans 13 residues. The V end was cut by 5 bases, the J end by 7 bases, with 14 bases between. The germline CDR1 and CDR2 sequences are KGHSH and LQKENI. The CDR3 region is CASSTDQGFGYTF. The DNA of the CDR3 is TGTGCCAGCTCAACAGATCAGGGGTTTGGCTACACCTTC.

This clonotype was counted ten times or more. The rearrangement joins TRBV7-2 to TRBJ2-3, with TRBD2 identical over 7 bases. The CDR3 has 15 residues. V gave up 6 bases and J gave up 6 bases; unmatched junction bases: 12. From germline, CDR1 is SGHTA and CDR2 FQGNSA. CDR3 loop: CASRGMGGSSDTQYF. In DNA form, the CDR3 reads TGTGCCAGCAGGGGGATGGGGGGGTCAAGCGATACGCAGTATTTT.

This clonotype was observed a few times. This chain uses TRBV12-3 or TRBV12-4 with TRBJ2-7; tentative D call: TRBD2 (7 bases). This CDR3 spans 14 amino acids. V was cut by 6 bases and J by 4 bases, with 16 bases left in between. The CDR3 reads CASSKGGIAYEQYF. CDR3 DNA sequence: TGTGCCAGCAGCAAGGGGGGGATCGCTTACGAGCAGTACTTC.

The table lists this clonotype with a few counts. The chain employs TRBV30 and TRBJ1-1; D gene unclear. The CDR3 length is 11 residues. Trimming removed 5 bases from V and 7 bases from J, with 11 bases in between. Germline loops: CDR1 GTSNPN, CDR2 SVGIG (reference sequence). DNA of the CDR3: TGTGCCTGGCGGAATGGCAATGAAGCTTTCTTT. This gives the protein CAWRNGNEAFF. Supplemented by reference TRBV30 and TRBJ1-1, the full variable domain reads SQTIHQWPATLVQPVGSPLSLECTVEGTSNPNLYWYRQAAGRGLQLLFYSVGIGQISSEVPQNLSASRPQDRQFILSSKKLLLSDSGFYLCAWRNGNEAFFGQGTRLTVV.

In this sample, this clonotype turned up many times. V usage is TRBV5-1 and J usage is TRBJ2-3; 12 bases are a match to TRBD2. The CDR3 totals 17 residues. Germline V CDR1 and CDR2: SGHRS, YFSETQ. V shed 5 bases and J 5 bases; nucleotides not matched to a gene: 12. This CDR3 is CASSSGLAGKKVDTQYF. The CDR3, as DNA: TGCGCCAGCAGTTCGGGACTAGCGGGCAAAAAGGTAGATACGCAGTATTTT.

This clonotype was observed at least ten times. The chain employs TRBV24-1 and TRBJ2-1, with 11 bases matching TRBD2. This CDR3 has 17 amino acids. Germline V CDR1 and CDR2: KGHDR, SFDVKD. The junction had 9 bases not matched to a gene; V was cut back by 5 bases and J by 4 bases. In DNA form, the CDR3 reads TGTGCCACCAGTGGGGAACCTAGCGGGGGGTCTTACAATGAGCAGTTCTTC. As protein: CATSGEPSGGSYNEQFF.

This clonotype was counted ten times or more. The chain carries TRBV7-9 and TRBJ1-3; 9 bases line up with TRBD1. Unmatched junction bases numbered 17, after V lost 5 bases and J lost 3 bases. Germline V gene lookup returns CDR1 SEHNR and CDR2 FQNEAQ (reference sequence). This CDR3 has 19 amino acids. The CDR3: CASSATRRTGGAFGNTIYF. The DNA for the CDR3 is TGTGCCAGCAGCGCTACGCGACGTACAGGGGGCGCCTTTGGAAACACCATATATTTT.

This clonotype was recorded many times. This chain joins TRBV7-2 and TRBJ2-5; D remains unclear. Per germline, CDR1 SGHTA and CDR2 FQGNSA. The CDR3 extends over 11 amino acids. Deletions cut 5 bases from V and 7 bases from J, with 8 bases between. CDR3 nucleotide sequence: TGTGCCAGCAGCCGAACGGGGACCCAGTACTTC. This gives the protein CASSRTGTQYF.

This clonotype was observed at least ten times. The gene calls are TRBV7-2 and TRBJ1-2, with D possibly being TRBD1 (5 bases). V lost 0 bases and J lost 2, with 7 bases in between. Germline CDR1 reads SGHTA; CDR2 reads FQGNSA. This CDR3 has 14 residues. The CDR3 bases are TGTGCCAGCAGCTTAGCGGAGGGGAACTATGGCTACACCTTC. Amino acid sequence: CASSLAEGNYGYTF.

This clonotype was seen at least ten times. The genes are TRBV12-3 or TRBV12-4 and TRBJ1-5; weak D call: TRBD1 (6 bases). The CDR3 spans 15 residues. Trimming took off 1 base at V and 5 bases at J, with 12 bases between the two ends. This CDR3 is CASSLDDRRYQPQHF. In DNA form, the CDR3 reads TGTGCCAGCAGTTTAGATGACAGGCGATATCAGCCCCAGCATTTT.

This clonotype was counted at least ten times. V and J are TRBV20-1 and TRBJ2-1, with no clear D. The CDR3 loop spans 14 amino acids. Trimming removed 3 bases at V and 7 bases at J, with 16 bases between. Germline CDR1 reads DFQATT; CDR2 reads SNEGSKA (reference sequence). The CDR3 DNA follows: TGCAGTGCTAGTAATCCCCGTGGAGCGAATGAGCAGTTCTTC. Translated, it gives CSASNPRGANEQFF.

This clonotype has ten or more counts. J is TRBJ2-1 and V is TRBV6-5, with TRBD2 matching 7 bases. After removal of 2 bases from V and 7 bases from J, the junction contained 2 bases not matched to a gene. The CDR3 is 13 amino acids. Germline-derived CDR1 and CDR2 are MNHEY and SVGAGI. The CDR3 bases are TGTGCCAGCAGTTACCGGGGACTAAATGAGCAGTTCTTC. It is translated as CASSYRGLNEQFF.

At least ten counts were recorded for this clonotype. J is TRBJ2-7 and V is TRBV20-1; possibly TRBD1 or TRBD2 for D (5 bases each). The CDR3 has 13 residues. V shed 4 bases and J shed 4 bases, with 14 bases lying between them. The V gene's germline CDR1 is DFQATT and CDR2 SNEGSKA (reference sequence). In DNA, the CDR3 is TGCAGTGCTACGCTCCGGGACCCTTACGAGCAGTACTTC. Its translation is CSATLRDPYEQYF.

This clonotype has at least ten counts. This sequence joins TRBV6-2 or TRBV6-3 and TRBJ1-5; the D is unclear. Looked up from germline, CDR1 is MNHEY and CDR2 is SVGEGT. The CDR3 is made up of 13 amino acids. The V gene lost 2 bases and the J gene lost 7 bases, with 9 bases spanning the gap. CDR3 DNA sequence: TGTGCCAGCAGTTACAGCGCAATCCAGCCCCAGCATTTT. This gives the protein CASSYSAIQPQHF.

At least ten counts were recorded for this clonotype. The CDR3 sequence: CASSWGASGQPQHF. Here the CDR3 DNA reads TGTGCCAGCAGCTGGGGGGCATCAGGTCAGCCCCAGCATTTT. This chain joins TRBV3-1 and TRBJ1-5; D perhaps matches TRBD1 (6 bases). The CDR3 has 14 amino acids. With 5 bases removed from V and 6 bases from J, the gap between germline ends came to 14 bases. Germline CDR1 and CDR2: LGHDT and YNNKEL (reference sequence).